Below, 14 T cell receptor beta chains from the same sample are listed, as sequenced in a study of tumor and adjacent non-tumor tissue in lung cancer. No cell sorting was done before RNA was extracted from the tissue. This non-tumor lung sample came from over 3 cm beyond the tumor edge. TCRbeta libraries were built with three rounds of nested PCR, modified from ARM-PCR. MiXCR was run by TCRdb on the multiplex PCR reads, yielding one entry per CDR3 protein. The sample contains around 76,000 distinct CDR3 sequences, 76% of which appear only once. The sample comprised distant non-tumor lung tissue. Receptors originate from a man in his 70s with non-small cell lung cancer.

This clonotype was found once. The rearrangement uses TRBV10-3 and TRBJ2-5; D might be TRBD2 (6 bases). The CDR3 length is 17 residues. Trimming took off 2 bases at V and 7 bases at J, with 23 bases between the two ends. Germline V gives CDR1 ENHRY, CDR2 SYGVKD. CDR3 sequence (DNA): TGTGCCATCAGTGAGCACCCGGGACTCCAGAAGGTTGGGACCCAGTACTTC. The encoded protein is CAISEHPGLQKVGTQYF.

The rearrangement links TRBV11-2 to TRBJ2-3, with D possibly matching TRBD2 (5 bases). Germline CDR1 reads SGHAT; CDR2 reads FQNNGV. CDR3 length: 15 amino acids. Here the CDR3 DNA reads TGTTCCATCACCCGTCGGGAAGCAAGCACAGATACGCAGTATTTT. Protein: CSITRREASTDTQYF.

This clonotype was observed a handful of times. The chain is built from TRBV10-1 and TRBJ2-1, with 8 positions matching TRBD2. The CDR3 runs 16 residues. Germline lookup yields CDR1 WNHNN and CDR2 SYGVQD (reference sequence). With V trimmed by 0 bases and J by 3 bases, 4 bases remained unmatched. Here the CDR3 reads CASSESLAGGYNEQFF. In DNA form, the CDR3 reads TGCGCCAGCAGTGAGTCCCTTGCGGGGGGCTACAATGAGCAGTTCTTC.

About this clonotype: A read error may produce the germline difference seen at one junction end. The chain has TRBV6-2 or TRBV6-3 and TRBJ2-1, with 10 positions matching TRBD1. The CDR3 contains 16 residues. Germline V gives CDR1 MNHEY, CDR2 SVGEGT. The CDR3 coding sequence is TGTGGCAGCAGCGTGGGACAGGGGCCTTCCTACAATGAGCAGTTCTTC. As protein: CGSSVGQGPSYNEQFF.

As concerns this clonotype: The junction departs from germline at one end; a sequencing error may be responsible. J is TRBJ2-1 and V is TRBV28; D ambiguous. The CDR3 contains 11 residues. The germline CDR1 and CDR2 sequences are MDHEN and SYDVKM. This chain's CDR3 is CVSSTQLEQFF. Here the CDR3 DNA reads TGTGTCAGCAGTACTCAGCTTGAGCAGTTCTTC.

Points on this clonotype: One end of the junction is discordant with germline, which a read error may explain. The chain employs TRBV7-9 and TRBJ2-7, with D hard to call. Germline-derived CDR1 and CDR2 are SEHNR and FQNEAQ (reference sequence). This CDR3 contains 12 residues. CDR3 protein: CASSFGYYEHYF. CDR3 coding DNA: TGTGCCAGCAGTTTTGGGTATTACGAGCATTACTTC.

As concerns this clonotype: The junction differs from germline at one of its ends, possibly a read error. The chain recombines TRBV6-2 or TRBV6-3 with TRBJ2-7, with a tentative D call TRBD1 (7 bases). CDR3 length equals 13 residues. CDR1 and CDR2 (germline): MNHEY, SVGEGT. CDR3 in amino acids: CTSRGQGEVEQYF. The CDR3 region has the DNA TGTACCAGCCGGGGGCAGGGGGAAGTCGAGCAGTACTTC.

Concerning this clonotype itself: Mismatch with germline at one junction end may stem from a read error. V gene TRBV5-1 combines with J gene TRBJ2-5; D is perhaps TRBD1 (5 bases). The germline V gene encodes CDR1 SGHRS and CDR2 YFSETQ. This CDR3 is 13 amino acids long. The CDR3 nucleotides read TGTGCCAGCAGCACCCCGACAGACGAGACCCAGTACTTC. This translates into CASSTPTDETQYF.

This clonotype has a single count. Mismatch with germline at one junction end may stem from a read error. The chain joins TRBV4-3 to TRBJ1-3; TRBD1 is a possible D gene (6 bases). Germline loops: CDR1 LGHNA, CDR2 YSLEER. The CDR3 totals 16 residues. The CDR3 DNA reads TGCGCCGGCAGCCAAGAATTGGGGGCAGGTGGAAACACCATATATTTT. It is translated as CAGSQELGAGGNTIYF.

Notes on this clonotype: This sequence may be a read error, since a much larger clone differs from it by one base. This chain uses TRBV12-5 with TRBJ2-5; 12 nucleotides agree with TRBD2. The trim removed 6 bases at V and 2 bases at J, leaving 7 bases unmatched. The V gene's germline CDR1 is LGHNT and CDR2 FRNRAP. This CDR3 is built from 16 residues. Here the CDR3 reads CASGPGLAGRQETQYF. The CDR3 coding sequence is TGTGCTAGTGGACCCGGACTAGCGGGGAGGCAAGAGACCCAGTACTTC.

To note about this clonotype: The CDR3 carries no conserved terminal phenylalanine or tryptophan, so it likely arises from a read error. Because the CDR3's place on the DNA is in doubt, the DNA is left out and the CDR3 is given as listed by TCRdb. This chain joins TRBV7-8 and TRBJ2-2. Germline CDR1 reads SGHVS; CDR2 reads FQNEAQ. The CDR3 totals 13 residues, both ends included. This CDR3 reads CVSSYKGTGELFS.

Regarding this clonotype: The conserved phenylalanine or tryptophan is not found at the CDR3 terminus, so this likely reflects a read error. The limits of the CDR3 on the DNA are not certain, so only TCRdb's listed CDR3 is given. This chain links TRBV11-3 with TRBJ2-5; the table assigns TRBD1, which was not confirmed against the DNA. Germline-derived CDR1 and CDR2 are SGHNT and YENEEA. Ends included, the CDR3 has 14 residues. This CDR3 is CASVSGWGRETQYL.

Ten or more counts support this clonotype. V is TRBV5-4 and J is TRBJ2-2; possibly TRBD1 or TRBD2 for D (5 bases each). The germline V gene has CDR1 SGHNT and CDR2 YYREEE (reference sequence). CDR3 length: 14 amino acids. Trimming stripped 0 bases from V and 5 bases from J, with 8 bases between. The CDR3 sequence: CASSLGGLTGELFF. CDR3 nucleotide sequence: TGTGCCAGCAGCTTGGGGGGGTTAACCGGGGAGCTGTTTTTT.

For this clonotype: Since a much larger clone is just one base distant, this may be a read error. The chain joins TRBV10-3 to TRBJ2-2, with D possibly TRBD1 on 6 matching bases. CDR1 ENHRY and CDR2 SYGVKD come from the germline V gene. The CDR3 loop spans 14 amino acids. Here the CDR3 reads CASIQGLDTGELYF. The CDR3 DNA sequence: TGTGCCAGCATACAGGGTCTCGACACCGGGGAGCTGTATTTT.